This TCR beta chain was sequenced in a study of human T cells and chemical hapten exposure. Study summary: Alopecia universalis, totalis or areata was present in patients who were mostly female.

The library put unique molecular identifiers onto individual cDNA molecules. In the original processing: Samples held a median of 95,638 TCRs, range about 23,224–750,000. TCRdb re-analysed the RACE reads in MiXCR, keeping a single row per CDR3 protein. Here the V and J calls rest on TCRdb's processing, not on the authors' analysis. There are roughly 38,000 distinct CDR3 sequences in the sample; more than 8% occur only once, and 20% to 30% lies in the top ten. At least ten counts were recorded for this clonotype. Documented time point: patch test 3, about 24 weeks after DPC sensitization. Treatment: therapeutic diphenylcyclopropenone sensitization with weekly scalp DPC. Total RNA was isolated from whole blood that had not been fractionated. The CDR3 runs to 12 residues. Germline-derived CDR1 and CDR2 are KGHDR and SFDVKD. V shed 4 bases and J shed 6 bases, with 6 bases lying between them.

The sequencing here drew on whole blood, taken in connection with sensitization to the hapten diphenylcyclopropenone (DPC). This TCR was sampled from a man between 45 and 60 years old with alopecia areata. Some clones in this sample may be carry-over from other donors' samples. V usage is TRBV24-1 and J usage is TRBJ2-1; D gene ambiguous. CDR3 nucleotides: TGTGCCACCAGTGACCGACCCAATGAGCAGTTCTTC. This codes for CATSDRPNEQFF.